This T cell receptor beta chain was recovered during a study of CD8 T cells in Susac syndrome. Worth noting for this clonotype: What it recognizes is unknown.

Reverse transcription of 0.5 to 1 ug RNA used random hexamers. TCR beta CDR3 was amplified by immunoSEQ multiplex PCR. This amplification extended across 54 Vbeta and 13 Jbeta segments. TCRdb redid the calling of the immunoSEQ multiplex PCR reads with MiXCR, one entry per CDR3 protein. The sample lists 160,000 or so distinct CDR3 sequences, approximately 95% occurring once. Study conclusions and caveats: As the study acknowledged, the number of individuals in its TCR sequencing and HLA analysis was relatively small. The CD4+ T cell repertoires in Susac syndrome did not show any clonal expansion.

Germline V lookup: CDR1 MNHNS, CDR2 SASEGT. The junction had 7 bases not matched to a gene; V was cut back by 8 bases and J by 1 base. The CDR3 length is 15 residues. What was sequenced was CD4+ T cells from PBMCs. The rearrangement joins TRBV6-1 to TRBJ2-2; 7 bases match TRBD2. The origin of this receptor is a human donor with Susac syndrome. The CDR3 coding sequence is TGTGCCAGCGCCCTCGGCGGGGGGAACACCGGGGAGCTGTTTTTT. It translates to CASALGGGNTGELFF.